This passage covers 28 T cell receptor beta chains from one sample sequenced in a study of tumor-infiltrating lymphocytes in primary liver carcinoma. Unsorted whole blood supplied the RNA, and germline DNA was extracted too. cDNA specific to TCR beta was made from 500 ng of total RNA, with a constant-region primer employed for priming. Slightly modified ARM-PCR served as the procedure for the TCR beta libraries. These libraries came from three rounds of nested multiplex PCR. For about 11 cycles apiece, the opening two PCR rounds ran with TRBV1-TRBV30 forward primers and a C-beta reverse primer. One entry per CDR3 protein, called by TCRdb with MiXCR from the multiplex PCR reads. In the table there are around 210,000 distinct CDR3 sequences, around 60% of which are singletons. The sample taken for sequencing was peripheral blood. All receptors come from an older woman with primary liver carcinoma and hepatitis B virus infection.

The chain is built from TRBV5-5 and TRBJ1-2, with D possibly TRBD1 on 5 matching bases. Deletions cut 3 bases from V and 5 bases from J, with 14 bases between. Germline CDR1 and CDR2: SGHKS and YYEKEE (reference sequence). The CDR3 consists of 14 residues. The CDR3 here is CASSYDGGGYGYTF. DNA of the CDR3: TGTGCCAGCAGCTACGATGGGGGAGGATATGGCTACACCTTC.

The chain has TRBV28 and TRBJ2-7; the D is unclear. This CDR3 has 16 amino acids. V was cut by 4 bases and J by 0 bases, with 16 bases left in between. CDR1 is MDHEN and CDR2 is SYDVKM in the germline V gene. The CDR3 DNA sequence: TGTGCCAGCAGTTCCCACCTCACTCTACTCTCCTACGAGCAGTACTTC. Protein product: CASSSHLTLLSYEQYF.

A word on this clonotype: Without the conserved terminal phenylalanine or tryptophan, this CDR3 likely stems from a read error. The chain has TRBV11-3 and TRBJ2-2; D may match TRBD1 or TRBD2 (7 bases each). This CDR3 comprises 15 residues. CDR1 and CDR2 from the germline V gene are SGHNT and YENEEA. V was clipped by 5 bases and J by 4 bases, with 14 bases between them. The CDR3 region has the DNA TGTGCCAGCAGCCCACAGGGGACTATCACCGGGGAGCTGTTTTCT. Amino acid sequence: CASSPQGTITGELFS.

As DNA, the CDR3 is TGCTGTGTTGAATCGAGGGTCCAAGAGACCCAGTACTTC. Protein: CCVESRVQETQYF. The chain carries TRBV29-1 and TRBJ2-5, with D tentatively TRBD2 (5 bases). CDR1 and CDR2 from the germline V gene are SQVTM and ANQGSEA. This CDR3 comprises 13 residues.

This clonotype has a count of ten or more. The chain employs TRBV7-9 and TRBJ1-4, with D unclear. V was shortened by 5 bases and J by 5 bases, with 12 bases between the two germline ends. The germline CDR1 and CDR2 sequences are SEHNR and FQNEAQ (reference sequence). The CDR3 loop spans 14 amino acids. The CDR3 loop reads CASSPIPGNEKLFF. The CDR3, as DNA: TGTGCCAGCAGCCCCATACCCGGGAATGAAAAACTGTTTTTT.

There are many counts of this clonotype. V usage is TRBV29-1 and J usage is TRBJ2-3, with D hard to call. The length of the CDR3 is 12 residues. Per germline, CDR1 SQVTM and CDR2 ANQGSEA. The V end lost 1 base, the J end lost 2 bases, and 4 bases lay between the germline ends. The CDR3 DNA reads TGCAGCGTTGAAGGCCTCACAGATACGCAGTATTTT. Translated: CSVEGLTDTQYF.

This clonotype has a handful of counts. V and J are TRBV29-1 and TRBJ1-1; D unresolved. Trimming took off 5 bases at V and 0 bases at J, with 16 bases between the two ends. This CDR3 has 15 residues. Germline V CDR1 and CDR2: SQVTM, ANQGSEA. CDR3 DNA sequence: TGCAGCGTTCGGGCGGGGTGGGGAATGAACACTGAAGCTTTCTTT. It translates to CSVRAGWGMNTEAFF.

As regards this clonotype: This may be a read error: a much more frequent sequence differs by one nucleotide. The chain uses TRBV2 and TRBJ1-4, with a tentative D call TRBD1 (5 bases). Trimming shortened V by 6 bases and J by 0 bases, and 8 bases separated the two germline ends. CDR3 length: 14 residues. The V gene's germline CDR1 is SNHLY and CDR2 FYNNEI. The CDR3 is CASSKTATNEKLFF. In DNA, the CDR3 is TGTGCCAGCAGCAAGACAGCAACTAATGAAAAACTGTTTTTT. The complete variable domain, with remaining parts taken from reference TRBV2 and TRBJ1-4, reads EPEVTQTPSHQVTQMGQEVILRCVPISNHLYFYWYRQILGQKVEFLVSFYNNEISEKSEIFDDQFSVERPDGSNFTLKIRSTKLEDSAMYFCASSKTATNEKLFFGSGTQLSVL.

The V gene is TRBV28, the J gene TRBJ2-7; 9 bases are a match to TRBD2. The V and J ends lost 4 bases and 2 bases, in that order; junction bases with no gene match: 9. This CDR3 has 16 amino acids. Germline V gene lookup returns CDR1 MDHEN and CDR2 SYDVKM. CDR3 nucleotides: TGTGCCAGCAGTTCCCAGGCGGCGGGAGGGCCCTACGAGCAGTACTTC. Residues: CASSSQAAGGPYEQYF.

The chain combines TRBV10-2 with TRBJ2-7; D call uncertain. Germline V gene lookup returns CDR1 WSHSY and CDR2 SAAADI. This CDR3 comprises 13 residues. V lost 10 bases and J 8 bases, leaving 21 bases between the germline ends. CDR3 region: CANSRATYYKQYF. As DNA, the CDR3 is TGCGCCAACAGCCGGGCTACTTACTATAAGCAGTACTTC.

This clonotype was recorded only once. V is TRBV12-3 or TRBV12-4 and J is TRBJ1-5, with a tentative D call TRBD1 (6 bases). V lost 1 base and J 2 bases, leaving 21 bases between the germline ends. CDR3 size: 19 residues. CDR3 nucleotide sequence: TGTGCCAGCAGTTTAGTGGGGGGCGGAGGGGATTGGGGCAATCAGCCCCAGCATTTT. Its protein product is CASSLVGGGGDWGNQPQHF.

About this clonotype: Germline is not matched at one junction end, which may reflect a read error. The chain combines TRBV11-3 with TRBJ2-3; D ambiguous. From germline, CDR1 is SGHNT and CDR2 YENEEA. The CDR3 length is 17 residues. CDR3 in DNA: TGTGTCAGCAGCTTAGATCTCCGGTTTGGCAGCACAGATACGCAGTATTTT. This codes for CVSSLDLRFGSTDTQYF.

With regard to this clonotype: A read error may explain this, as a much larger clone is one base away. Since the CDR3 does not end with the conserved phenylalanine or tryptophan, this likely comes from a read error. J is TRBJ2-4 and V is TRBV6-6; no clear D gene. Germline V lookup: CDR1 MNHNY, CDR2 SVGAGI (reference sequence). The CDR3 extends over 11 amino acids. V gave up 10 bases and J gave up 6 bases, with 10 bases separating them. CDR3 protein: CATSSPNIQYL. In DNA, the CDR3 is TGTGCCACGAGTTCCCCAAACATTCAGTACCTC.

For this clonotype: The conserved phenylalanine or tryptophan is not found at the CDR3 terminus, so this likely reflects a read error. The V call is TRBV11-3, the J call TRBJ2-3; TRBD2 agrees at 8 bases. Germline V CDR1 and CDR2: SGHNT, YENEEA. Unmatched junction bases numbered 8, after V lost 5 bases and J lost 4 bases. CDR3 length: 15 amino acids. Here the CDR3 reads CASSPLAGGADTQYL. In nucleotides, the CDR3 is TGTGCCAGCAGCCCCCTGGCGGGAGGAGCAGATACGCAGTATTTA.

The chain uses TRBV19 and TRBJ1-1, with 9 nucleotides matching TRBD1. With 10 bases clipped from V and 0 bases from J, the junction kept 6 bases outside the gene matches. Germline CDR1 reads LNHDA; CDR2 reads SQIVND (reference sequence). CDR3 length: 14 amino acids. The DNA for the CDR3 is TGTGCCACTAAGGGACAGGGACTGAACACTGAAGCTTTCTTT. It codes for CATKGQGLNTEAFF. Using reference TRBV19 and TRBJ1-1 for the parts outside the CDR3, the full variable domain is DGGITQSPKYLFRKEGQNVTLSCEQNLNHDAMYWYRQDPGQGLRLIYYSQIVNDFQKGDIAEGYSVSREKKESFPLTVTSAQKNPTAFYLCATKGQGLNTEAFFGQGTRLTVV.

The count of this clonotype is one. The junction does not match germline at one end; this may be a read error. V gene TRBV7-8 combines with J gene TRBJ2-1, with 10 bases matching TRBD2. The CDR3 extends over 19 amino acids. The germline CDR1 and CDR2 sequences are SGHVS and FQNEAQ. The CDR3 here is CAGSPPLAGHLPLSIEQFF. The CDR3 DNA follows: TGTGCCGGCAGCCCCCCACTAGCGGGGCATCTACCCCTCTCTATTGAGCAGTTCTTC.

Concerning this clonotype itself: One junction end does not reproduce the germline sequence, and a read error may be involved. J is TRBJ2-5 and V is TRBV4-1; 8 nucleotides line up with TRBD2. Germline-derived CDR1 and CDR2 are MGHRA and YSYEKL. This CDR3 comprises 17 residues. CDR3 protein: CASSQTGTRNIPETRYF. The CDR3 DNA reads TGTGCCAGCAGCCAAACCGGGACTAGGAATATCCCAGAGACCCGGTACTTC.

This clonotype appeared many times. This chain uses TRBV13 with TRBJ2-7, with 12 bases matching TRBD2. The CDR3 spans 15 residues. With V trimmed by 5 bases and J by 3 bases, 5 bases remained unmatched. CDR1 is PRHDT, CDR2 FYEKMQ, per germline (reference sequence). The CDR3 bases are TGTGCCAGCAGCCCCGGACTAGCGGGACACTACGAGCAGTACTTC. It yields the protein CASSPGLAGHYEQYF.

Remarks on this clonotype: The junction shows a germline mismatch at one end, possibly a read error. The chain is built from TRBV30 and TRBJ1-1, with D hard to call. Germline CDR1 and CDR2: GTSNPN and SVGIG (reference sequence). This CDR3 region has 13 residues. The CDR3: CARSDQAYTEAFF. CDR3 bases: TGTGCCCGGAGTGATCAGGCCTACACTGAAGCTTTCTTT.

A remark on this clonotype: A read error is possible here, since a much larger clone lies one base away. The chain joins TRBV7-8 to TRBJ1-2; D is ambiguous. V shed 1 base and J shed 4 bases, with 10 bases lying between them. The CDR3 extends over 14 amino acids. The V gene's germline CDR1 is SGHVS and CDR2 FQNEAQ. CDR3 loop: CASSLDMVGYGYTF. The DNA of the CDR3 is TGTGCCAGCAGCTTAGATATGGTGGGCTATGGCTACACCTTC. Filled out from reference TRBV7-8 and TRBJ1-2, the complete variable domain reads GAGVSQSPRYKVAKRGQDVALRCDPISGHVSLFWYQQALGQGPEFLTYFQNEAQLDKSGLPSDRFFAERPEGSVSTLKIQRTQQEDSAVYLCASSLDMVGYGYTFGSGTRLTVV.

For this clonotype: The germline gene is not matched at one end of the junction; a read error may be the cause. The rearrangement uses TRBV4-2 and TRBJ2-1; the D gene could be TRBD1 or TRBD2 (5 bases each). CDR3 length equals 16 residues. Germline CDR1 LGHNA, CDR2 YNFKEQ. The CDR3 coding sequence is TGTGCCAGCGGCCAAGTACAGGATTTTACGGGGAATGAGCAGTTCTTC. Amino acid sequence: CASGQVQDFTGNEQFF.

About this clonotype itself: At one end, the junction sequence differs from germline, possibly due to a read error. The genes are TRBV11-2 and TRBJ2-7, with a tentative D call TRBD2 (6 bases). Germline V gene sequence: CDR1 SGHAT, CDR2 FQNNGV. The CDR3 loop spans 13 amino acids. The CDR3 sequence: CAGSLGGRSEQYF. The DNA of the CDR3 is TGTGCCGGCAGCTTAGGAGGGAGAAGCGAGCAGTACTTC.

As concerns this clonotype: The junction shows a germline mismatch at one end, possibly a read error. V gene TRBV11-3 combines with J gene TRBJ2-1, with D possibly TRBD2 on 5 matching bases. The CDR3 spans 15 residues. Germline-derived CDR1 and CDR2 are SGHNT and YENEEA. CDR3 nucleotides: TGTACCAGCAGCATGGCAGCGGCTGCCCGGGGTGAGCAGTTCTTC. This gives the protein CTSSMAAAARGEQFF.

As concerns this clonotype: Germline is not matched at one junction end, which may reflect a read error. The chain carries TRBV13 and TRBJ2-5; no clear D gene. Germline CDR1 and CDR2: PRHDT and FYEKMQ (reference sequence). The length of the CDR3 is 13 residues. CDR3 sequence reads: CAGSQHLQETQYF. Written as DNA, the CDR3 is TGTGCCGGCAGCCAACATCTCCAAGAGACCCAGTACTTC. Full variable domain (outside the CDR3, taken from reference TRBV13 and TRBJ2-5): AAGVIQSPRHLIKEKRETATLKCYPIPRHDTVYWYQQGPGQDPQFLISFYEKMQSDKGSIPDRFSAQQFSDYHSELNMSSLELGDSALYFCAGSQHLQETQYFGPGTRLLVL.

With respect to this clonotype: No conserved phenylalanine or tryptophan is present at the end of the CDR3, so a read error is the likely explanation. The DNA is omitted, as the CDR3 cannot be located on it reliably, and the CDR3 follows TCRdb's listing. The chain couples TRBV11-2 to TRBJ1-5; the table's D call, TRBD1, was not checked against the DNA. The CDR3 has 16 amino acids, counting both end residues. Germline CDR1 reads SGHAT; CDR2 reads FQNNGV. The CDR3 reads CASNLRPRQTNQPQHY.

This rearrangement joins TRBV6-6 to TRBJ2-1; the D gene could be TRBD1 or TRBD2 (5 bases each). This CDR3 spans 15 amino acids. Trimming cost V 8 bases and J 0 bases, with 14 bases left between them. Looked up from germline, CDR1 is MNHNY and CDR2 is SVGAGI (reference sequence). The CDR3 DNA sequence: TGTGCCAGCTACCGGGACGGAAACTCCTACAATGAGCAGTTCTTC. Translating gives CASYRDGNSYNEQFF.

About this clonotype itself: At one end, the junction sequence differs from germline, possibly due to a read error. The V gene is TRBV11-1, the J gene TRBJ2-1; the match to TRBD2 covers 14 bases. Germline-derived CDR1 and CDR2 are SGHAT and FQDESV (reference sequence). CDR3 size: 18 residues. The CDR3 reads CASSTGLAGAHPYNEQFF. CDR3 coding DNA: TGTGCCAGCAGCACGGGACTAGCGGGAGCGCACCCCTACAATGAACAGTTCTTC.

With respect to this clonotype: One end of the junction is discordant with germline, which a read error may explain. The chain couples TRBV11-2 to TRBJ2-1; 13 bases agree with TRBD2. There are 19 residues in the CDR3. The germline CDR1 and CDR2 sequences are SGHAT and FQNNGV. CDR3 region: CASSRGGLAGVRSYSEQFF. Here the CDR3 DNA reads TGTGCCAGCAGCCGGGGAGGACTAGCGGGAGTCCGCTCCTACAGTGAGCAGTTCTTT.